This T cell receptor (beta chain) was identified during a study of T-cell reconstitution after alpha-beta-depleted transplantation in children. The CDR3 length is 18 residues. Unmatched junction bases numbered 13, after V lost 2 bases and J lost 4 bases. Ten or more counts support this clonotype. Unique molecular identifiers featured in how the TCRbeta library was prepared. Each CDR3 protein is one row after TCRdb ran MiXCR on the PCR reads. Among about 610,000 distinct CDR3 sequences listed, roughly 10% were seen once. The sample consisted of PBMCs from the stem cell graft donor, taken from the stem cell graft. This clonotype originated in a human donor who donated a stem cell graft to a child with acute myeloid leukemia. This chain connects TRBV12-3 or TRBV12-4 to TRBJ2-1; 8 nucleotides agree with TRBD2. The CDR3 bases are TGTGCCAGCAGTTTAAACCCTCGAGGTAGCGGGACTTACAATGAGCAGTTCTTC. Translation gives CASSLNPRGSGTYNEQFF.